This T cell receptor (beta chain) was identified during a study of neoadjuvant nivolumab and ipilimumab in lung cancer. Whole-study context: Nivolumab 3 mg/kg was given days 1, 15 and 29, plus ipilimumab 1 mg/kg day 1 in combination.

Worth noting for this clone: What it binds is not known.

Findings and caveats of the study: TCR receptors were sequenced in few samples. Pretherapy blood TCR richness correlated positively with resected tumor richness.

TCRdb's copy holds only in-frame clones and misses some; the assay was immunoSEQ multiplex PCR. The data hold some 25,000 clones, with approximately 78% observed a single time. The length of the CDR3 is 11 residues. V lost 5 bases and J lost 3, with 4 bases in between. Germline-derived CDR1 and CDR2 are PRHDT and FYEKMQ (reference sequence). V is TRBV13 and J is TRBJ1-1; no clear D gene. Sequencing was performed on tumor tissue, taken after neoadjuvant nivolumab, alone or with ipilimumab, at or shortly before surgery. This receptor was obtained from an adult with non-small cell lung cancer. CDR3 protein: CASSRDTEAFF. Written as DNA, the CDR3 is TGTGCCAGCAGCCGGGACACTGAAGCTTTCTTT.